This entry features one T cell receptor beta chain sequence. These data belong to a study of blood T cell repertoires in COVID-19. Study-wide background: Researchers got acute and convalescent COVID-19 samples from the United States, Italy and Spain.

Germline V CDR1 and CDR2: MDHEN, SYDVKM. This CDR3 region has 15 residues. V was pared by 5 bases and J by 2 bases, with 7 bases of the junction left unmatched. The authors' processing: Quantification of nucleated cells was approximated via reference gene primer amplification. The assay was immunoSEQ multiplex PCR, and TCRdb's table has in-frame clones only and misses some. That table supplies the V and J calls and clone size; D and trimming were determined from the DNA. The sample records about 42,000 clones, 70% to 90% being singletons. The sequenced material came from peripheral blood. This chain links TRBV28 with TRBJ2-3; TRBD1 agrees at 7 bases. This TCR was sampled from a man in his 70s with acute or convalescent COVID-19. The chain's CDR3 is CASSPSGTATDTQYF. The DNA of the CDR3 is TGTGCCAGCAGTCCCTCCGGGACAGCCACAGATACGCAGTATTTT.